This T cell receptor beta chain comes out of a study of shared clonotypes between healthy human individuals. As for the study in general: The plates for each donor numbered three CD4 naive, three CD4 memory, two CD8 naive and one CD8 memory.

Points from the study as a whole: An anticipated effect of sequencing depth on clonotype sharing among donors was recognized.

CDR1 and CDR2 from the germline V gene are MNHEY and SMNVEV (reference sequence). The CDR3 has 16 residues. The junction had 4 bases not matched to a gene; V was cut back by 2 bases and J by 3 bases. CD45RO-negative, CCR7-selected cells formed the naive CD8 fraction, which excluded terminally differentiated effector memory CD45RA+ cells. Worth noting for this clone: Its antigen is unknown.

Each sorted subset replicate got 200 ng genomic DNA, roughly 33,000 genomes. Profiled with immunoSEQ multiplex PCR; TCRdb holds only in-frame clones, not every one. The repertoire includes about 2 million clones, over 85% of them detected once, and roughly 1% sits in the top ten. The receptor was isolated from a man aged 18 to 29 in good health. The gene calls are TRBV27 and TRBJ2-3; 11 positions match TRBD2. The sequenced sample was naive CD8+ T cells sorted from blood. The CDR3 nucleotides are TGTGCCAGCAGTTTAACTAGCGGGGGTCTGACAGATACGCAGTATTTT. As protein: CASSLTSGGLTDTQYF.